Below, one T cell receptor beta chain is given with its context. The antigen this receptor binds is unknown. Base-call qualities are not available, and no considerably larger clone is one nucleotide away. From V the trimming removes 11 bases and from J it removes 6 bases, while the gene matches leave 16 bases of the junction unaccounted for. The CDR3 runs 15 amino acids, cysteine and phenylalanine included. Kept here is only the CDR3 DNA, which spans 45 bases and is read in frame from base 1. Based on the germline V gene (reference sequence), the CDR1 and CDR2 sequences are SEHNR and FQNEAQ. The sample comes from a study of T cells in Graves' hyperthyroidism and ophthalmopathy (dated by TCRdb to between 2018 and 2021). With respect to the entire study: Peripheral blood samples were taken at the time of initial diagnosis, prior to any treatment. To identify TCR V-J signatures that set the groups apart, the researchers used a discovery cohort of 90 to 100 patients, made up of roughly 45 with Graves' ophthalmopathy and 55 to 65 with stable Graves' hyperthyroidism. According to the paper, TCR Vbeta CDR3 sequencing was carried out on over 130 peripheral blood samples, which came from fewer than 50 ophthalmopathy, under 85 hyperthyroidism and approximately 17 progressor patients. Prospective prediction of ophthalmopathy was tested in an independent validation cohort of 18 to 20 hyperthyroidism patients and 15 to 17 patients who later progressed to ophthalmopathy. Thyroid tissue and blood T-cell repertoires from six Graves' hyperthyroidism patients were also compared in the study. The approximately 98 discovery patients were randomly divided into training and test sets at a 7:3 ratio. Following sampling, methimazole starting at 30 mg daily was given to hyperthyroidism patients, and high-dose intravenous methylprednisolone was given to ophthalmopathy patients. Broader findings and caveats from the paper: Most expanded thyroid clonotypes (frequency above 0.001) were also detected in blood, a finding suggesting that blood repertoires may reflect thyroid immune responses. No statistical method was used to fix the sample size in advance, and group allocation was not hidden from the investigators. In validation, the model predicted progression to ophthalmopathy a median of about 6.5 months before onset, with about 64% sensitivity and 72.22% specificity. A model built on a 13 V-J signature distinguished ophthalmopathy from stable hyperthyroidism, reaching around 90% sensitivity and under 84% specificity in cross-validation and 80%/75% in testing.

TCR beta CDR3 regions were amplified from RNA transcripts. A first-round RT-PCR of the TCR CDR3 used the HTBI primer set with the Qiagen OneStep RT-PCR kit. Libraries were constructed in a second round of multiplex PCR, after which size selection and purification were performed. Paired-end sequencing of the libraries was performed with 100 bp reads on an Illumina HiSeq2000. The authors' pipeline ran thus. SOAPnuke was used to process the raw data, removing reads that contained adapters or uncalled bases, had a mean Phred below 15, or lacked an exact match to the constant primer or identifier. High-quality paired reads were merged using COPE v1.2.5, and each unique nucleotide sequence was defined as a clonotype. Clonotypes were aligned to IMGT TRBV, TRBD and TRBJ reference segments using MiTCR v1.1. Analysis was restricted to V-J combinations with a frequency above 0.0001, which covered 99.2% of repertoires. The TCS score was defined as F50 (clonal expansion) divided by E x V (chaos), with BLOSUM62-based TCRdist calculated between CDR3 peptides within each V-J. Welch's t-statistics and random forest reduced roughly 540 V-J features to 10 to 15, which were used in a naive Bayes classifier (R e1071). Thyroid-blood repertoire similarity was quantified with the Morisita-Horn index. The public reads were run again by TCRdb, first through fastp at Q25 and then through MiXCR, and only productive beta chains were kept. Entries that share a CDR3 protein sequence are merged under the most common genes and DNA. For this entry, the V and J calls and clone size follow TCRdb and not the study's own pipeline. The sample table records roughly 710,000 distinct CDR3 sequences; around a third of these occur just once. The ten largest clones take up around 30% of the sample.

Stable Graves' hyperthyroidism was defined as no progression to ophthalmopathy during 18 months of follow-up. Hyperthyroidism patients were newly diagnosed, had a disease duration of under 2 months, and were aged 18 to 65 years. Exclusion was applied to patients with uncontrolled infections, other autoimmune diseases, pregnancy or lactation. Diagnoses relied on clinical symptoms, serum thyroxine and TRAb, thyroid ultrasound and orbital computed tomography. PBMCs were isolated from 10 ml of fresh peripheral blood by Ficoll-Paque density gradient centrifugation. Total RNA was extracted using Trizol reagent, and RNA quality was assessed on an Agilent 2100 Bioanalyzer.

The sequence links TRBV7-9 to TRBJ1-5; 7 bases in between match TRBD1. The sample taken for sequencing was blood. This receptor was identified in a woman aged 40 to 50 with Graves' hyperthyroidism. The DNA sequence is given as TGTGCCTGGATGTGCGACAGGGCCGGTCGTCAGCCCCAGCATTTT. Protein translation: CAWMCDRAGRQPQHF.